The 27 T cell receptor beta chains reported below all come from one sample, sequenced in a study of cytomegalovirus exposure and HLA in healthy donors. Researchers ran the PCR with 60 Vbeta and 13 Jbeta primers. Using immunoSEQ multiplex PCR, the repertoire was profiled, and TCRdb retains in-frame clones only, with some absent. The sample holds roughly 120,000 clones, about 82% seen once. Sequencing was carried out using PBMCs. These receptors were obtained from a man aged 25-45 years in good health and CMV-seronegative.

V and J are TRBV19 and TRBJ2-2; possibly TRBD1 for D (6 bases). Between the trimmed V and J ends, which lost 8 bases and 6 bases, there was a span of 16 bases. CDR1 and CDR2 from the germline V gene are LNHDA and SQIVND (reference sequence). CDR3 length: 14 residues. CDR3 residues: CASSNSKGAGELFF. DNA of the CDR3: TGTGCCAGTTCCAATAGCAAGGGGGCCGGGGAGCTGTTTTTT.

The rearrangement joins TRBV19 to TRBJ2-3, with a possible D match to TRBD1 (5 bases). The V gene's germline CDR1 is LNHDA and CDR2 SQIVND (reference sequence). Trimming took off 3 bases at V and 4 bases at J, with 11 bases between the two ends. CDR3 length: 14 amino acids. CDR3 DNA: TGTGCCAGTAGTATTTGGGCAGGGCCAGATACGCAGTATTTT. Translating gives CASSIWAGPDTQYF. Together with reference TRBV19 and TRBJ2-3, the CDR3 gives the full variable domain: DGGITQSPKYLFRKEGQNVTLSCEQNLNHDAMYWYRQDPGQGLRLIYYSQIVNDFQKGDIAEGYSVSREKKESFPLTVTSAQKNPTAFYLCASSIWAGPDTQYFGPGTRLTVL.

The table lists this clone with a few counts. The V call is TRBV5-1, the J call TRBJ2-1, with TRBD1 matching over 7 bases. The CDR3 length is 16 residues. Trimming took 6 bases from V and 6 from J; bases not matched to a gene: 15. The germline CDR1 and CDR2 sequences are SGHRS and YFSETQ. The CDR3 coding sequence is TGCGCCAGCAACCCAACCTCCGGGACAGTACCCAATGAGCAGTTCTTC. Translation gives CASNPTSGTVPNEQFF.

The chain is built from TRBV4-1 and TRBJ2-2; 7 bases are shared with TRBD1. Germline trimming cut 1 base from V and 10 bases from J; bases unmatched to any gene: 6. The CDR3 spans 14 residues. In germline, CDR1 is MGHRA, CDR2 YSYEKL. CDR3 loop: CASSQGTGFEELFF. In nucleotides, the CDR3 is TGCGCCAGCAGCCAAGGGACAGGTTTCGAGGAGCTGTTTTTT.

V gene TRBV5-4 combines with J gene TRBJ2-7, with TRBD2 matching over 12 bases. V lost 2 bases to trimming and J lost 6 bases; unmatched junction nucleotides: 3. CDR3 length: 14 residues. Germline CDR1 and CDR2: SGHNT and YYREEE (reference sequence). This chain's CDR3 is CASSLPGLAGEQYF. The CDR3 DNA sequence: TGTGCCAGCAGCTTACCGGGACTAGCGGGCGAGCAGTACTTC.

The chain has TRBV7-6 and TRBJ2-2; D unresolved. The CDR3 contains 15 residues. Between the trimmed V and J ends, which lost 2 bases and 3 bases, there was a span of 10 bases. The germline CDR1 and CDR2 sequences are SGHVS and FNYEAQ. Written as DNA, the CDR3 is TGTGCCAGCAGCTTACGCCTCACGGACACCGGGGAGCTGTTTTTT. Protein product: CASSLRLTDTGELFF.

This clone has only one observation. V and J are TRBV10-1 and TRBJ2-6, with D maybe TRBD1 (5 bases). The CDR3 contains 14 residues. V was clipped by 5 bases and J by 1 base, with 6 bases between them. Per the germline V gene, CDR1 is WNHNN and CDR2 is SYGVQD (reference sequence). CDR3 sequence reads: CASSQGSGANVLTF. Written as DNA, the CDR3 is TGCGCCAGCAGTCAGGGTTCTGGGGCCAACGTCCTGACTTTC.

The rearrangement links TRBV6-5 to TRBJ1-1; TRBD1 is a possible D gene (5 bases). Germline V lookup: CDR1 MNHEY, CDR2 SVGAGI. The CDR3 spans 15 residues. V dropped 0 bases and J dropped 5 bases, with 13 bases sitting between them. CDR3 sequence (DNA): TGTGCCAGCAGTTACTCGAGAGCACAGGTTACTGAAGCTTTCTTT. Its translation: CASSYSRAQVTEAFF.

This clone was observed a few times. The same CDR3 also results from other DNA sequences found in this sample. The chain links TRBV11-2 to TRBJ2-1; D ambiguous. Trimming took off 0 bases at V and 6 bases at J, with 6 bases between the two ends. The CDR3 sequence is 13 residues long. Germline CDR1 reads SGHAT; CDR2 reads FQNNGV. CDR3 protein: CASSLDSLNEQFF. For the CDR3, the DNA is TGTGCCAGCAGCTTAGACTCCCTCAATGAGCAGTTCTTC.

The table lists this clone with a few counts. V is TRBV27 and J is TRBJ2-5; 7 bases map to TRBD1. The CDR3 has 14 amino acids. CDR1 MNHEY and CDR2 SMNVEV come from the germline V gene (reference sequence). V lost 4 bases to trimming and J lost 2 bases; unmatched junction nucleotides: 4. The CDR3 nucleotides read TGTGCCAGCAGTTCCCGGGACAGACAAGAGACCCAGTACTTC. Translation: CASSSRDRQETQYF.

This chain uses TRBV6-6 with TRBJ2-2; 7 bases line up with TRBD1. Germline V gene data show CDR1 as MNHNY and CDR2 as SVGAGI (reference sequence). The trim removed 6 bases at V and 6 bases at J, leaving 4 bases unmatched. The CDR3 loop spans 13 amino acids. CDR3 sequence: CASRQGSSGELFF. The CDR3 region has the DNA TGTGCCAGCAGACAGGGGAGCTCCGGGGAGCTGTTTTTT.

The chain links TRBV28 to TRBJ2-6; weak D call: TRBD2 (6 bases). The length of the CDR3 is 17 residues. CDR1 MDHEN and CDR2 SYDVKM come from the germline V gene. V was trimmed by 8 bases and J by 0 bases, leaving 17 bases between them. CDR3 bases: TGTGCCAGCTCGGGACTTTTTTACCGCTCTGGGGCCAACGTCCTGACTTTC. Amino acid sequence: CASSGLFYRSGANVLTF.

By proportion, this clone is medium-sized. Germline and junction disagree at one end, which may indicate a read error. The CDR3 DNA reads as TGTGCTAGCAGCCTTAATACAGGGAACGAGCAGTTCTTC. It specifies CASSLNTGNEQFF. The J gene is TRBJ2-1, the V gene TRBV7-7; TRBD1 might be the D (6 bases). The CDR3 is 13 residues long. Per germline, CDR1 SSHAT and CDR2 FNYEAQ (reference sequence).

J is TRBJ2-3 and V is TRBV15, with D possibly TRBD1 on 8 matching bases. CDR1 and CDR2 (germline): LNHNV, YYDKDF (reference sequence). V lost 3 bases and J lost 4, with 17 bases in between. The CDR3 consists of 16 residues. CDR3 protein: CATSSPNRGRADTQYF. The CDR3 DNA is TGTGCCACCAGCAGCCCCAACAGGGGGAGGGCAGATACGCAGTATTTT.

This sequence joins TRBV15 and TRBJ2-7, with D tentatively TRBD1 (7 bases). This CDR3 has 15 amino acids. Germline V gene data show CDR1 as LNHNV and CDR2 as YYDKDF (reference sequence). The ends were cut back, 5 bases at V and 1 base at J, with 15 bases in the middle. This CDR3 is CATSQRGDSSYEQYF. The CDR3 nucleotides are TGTGCCACCAGCCAAAGGGGGGACAGTTCCTACGAGCAGTACTTC.

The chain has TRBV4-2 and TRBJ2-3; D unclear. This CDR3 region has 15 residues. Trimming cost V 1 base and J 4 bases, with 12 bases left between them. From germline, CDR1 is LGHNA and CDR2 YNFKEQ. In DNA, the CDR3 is TGTGCCAGCAGCCAAGGTGCGGTTTTAGCAGATACGCAGTATTTT. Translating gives CASSQGAVLADTQYF.

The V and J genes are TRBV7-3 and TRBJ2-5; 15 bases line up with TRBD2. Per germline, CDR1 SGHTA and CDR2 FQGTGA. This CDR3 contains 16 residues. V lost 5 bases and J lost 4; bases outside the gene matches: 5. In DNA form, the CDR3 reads TGTGCCAGCAGCACGGGACTAGCGGGAGGAGTAGAGACCCAGTACTTC. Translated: CASSTGLAGGVETQYF.

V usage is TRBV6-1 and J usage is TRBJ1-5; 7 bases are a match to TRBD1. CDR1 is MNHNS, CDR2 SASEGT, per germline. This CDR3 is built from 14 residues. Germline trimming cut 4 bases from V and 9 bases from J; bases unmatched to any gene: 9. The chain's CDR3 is CASSAPRGVWPQHF. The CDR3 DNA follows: TGTGCCAGCAGTGCCCCCAGGGGGGTTTGGCCCCAGCATTTT.

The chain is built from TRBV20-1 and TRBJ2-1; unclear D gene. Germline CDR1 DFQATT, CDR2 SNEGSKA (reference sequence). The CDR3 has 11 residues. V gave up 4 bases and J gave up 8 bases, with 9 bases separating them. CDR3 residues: CSANLIYEQFF. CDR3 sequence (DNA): TGCAGTGCTAACCTAATTTATGAGCAGTTCTTC.

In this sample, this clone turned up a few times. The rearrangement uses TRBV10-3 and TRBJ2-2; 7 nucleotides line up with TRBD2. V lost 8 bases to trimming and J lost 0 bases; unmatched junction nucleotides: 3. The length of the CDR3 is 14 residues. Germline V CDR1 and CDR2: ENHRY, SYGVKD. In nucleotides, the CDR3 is TGTGCCATCGGGGGGGGGACGAACACCGGGGAGCTGTTTTTT. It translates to CAIGGGTNTGELFF.

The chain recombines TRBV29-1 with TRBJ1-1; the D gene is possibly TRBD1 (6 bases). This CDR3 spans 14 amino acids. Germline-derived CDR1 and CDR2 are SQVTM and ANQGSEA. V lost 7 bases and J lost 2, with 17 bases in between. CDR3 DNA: TGCAGCGCCGAAGGGACACTCGAAAACACTGAAGCTTTCTTT. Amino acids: CSAEGTLENTEAFF.

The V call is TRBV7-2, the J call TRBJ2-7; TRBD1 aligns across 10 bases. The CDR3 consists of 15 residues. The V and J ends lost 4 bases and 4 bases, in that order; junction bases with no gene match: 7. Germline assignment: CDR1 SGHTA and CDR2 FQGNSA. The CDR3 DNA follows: TGTGCCAGCAGCTCGTGGGACAGGGGTATTTACGAGCAGTACTTC. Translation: CASSSWDRGIYEQYF.

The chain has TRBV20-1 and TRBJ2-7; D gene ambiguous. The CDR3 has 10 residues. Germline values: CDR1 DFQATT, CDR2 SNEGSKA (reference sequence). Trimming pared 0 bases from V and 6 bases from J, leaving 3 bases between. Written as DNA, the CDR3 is TGCAGTGCTAGAGATCGCGAGCAGTACTTC. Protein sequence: CSARDREQYF.

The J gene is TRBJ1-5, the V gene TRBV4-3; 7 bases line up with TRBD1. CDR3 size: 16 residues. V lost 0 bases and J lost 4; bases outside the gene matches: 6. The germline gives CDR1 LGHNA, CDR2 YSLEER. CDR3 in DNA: TGCGCCAGCAGCCAAGACCGACAGGGTCCAAATCAGCCCCAGCATTTT. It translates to CASSQDRQGPNQPQHF.

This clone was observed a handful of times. CDR3 coding DNA: TGTGCCAGCAGCGAGCCGGGTCGGGGCGAGCAGTACTTC. This codes for CASSEPGRGEQYF. This chain joins TRBV6-6 and TRBJ2-7, with D possibly matching TRBD2 (5 bases). CDR1 MNHNY and CDR2 SVGAGI come from the germline V gene (reference sequence). The length of the CDR3 is 13 residues. Deletions cut 6 bases from V and 6 bases from J, with 15 bases between.

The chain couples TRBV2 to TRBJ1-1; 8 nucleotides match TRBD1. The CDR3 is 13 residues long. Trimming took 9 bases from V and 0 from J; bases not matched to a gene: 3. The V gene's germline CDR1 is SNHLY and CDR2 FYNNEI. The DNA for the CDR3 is TGTGCCAGTCGGACAGGGATGAACACTGAAGCTTTCTTT. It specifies CASRTGMNTEAFF.

The CDR3 reads CAGFGGAGANVLTF. The CDR3 region has the DNA TGTGCCGGGTTCGGGGGGGCTGGGGCCAACGTCCTGACTTTC. The chain links TRBV5-4 to TRBJ2-6, with 8 nucleotides matching TRBD2. The ends lost 10 bases at V and 2 bases at J; junction bases unmatched: 5. From germline, CDR1 is SGHNT and CDR2 YYREEE (reference sequence). The CDR3 is 14 amino acids.